This section outlines one TCR beta chain sequence together with its context. In this sample, this clonotype turned up a few times. Its antigen target is currently unknown. No base qualities exist here, and no much larger clone lies one base off it. The library was built by means of PCR. TCRdb records Illumina HiSeq 2500 as the sequencer. To normalize quantification of the TCRbeta repertoire, the TCR libraries were built with molecular barcoding that relied on unique molecular identifiers. Using fastp trimming at Q25 and MiXCR clonotype assembly, TCRdb reanalyzed the public sequencing data and kept in-frame beta chains. Each CDR3 protein appears once, grouped with its most common genes and DNA. This sample gives about 500,000 distinct CDR3 sequences in total; 10% to 12% of them show up just once. The top ten constitute 12% to 15% of the sample. The data belong to a study of T-cell reconstitution after alpha-beta-depleted transplantation in children (dated by TCRdb to about 2016). Concerning the study at large: T-cell immune reconstitution after TCRalphabeta/CD19-depleted allogeneic hematopoietic cell transplantation in children was quantitatively tracked in the study by means of TCR repertoire profiling. Summary of the overall study and its limitations: The frequencies of hyperexpanded clones fell over the following months, and after one year, T-cell counts and TCRbeta diversity were mostly attributed to newly produced T cells. In some patients, the high TCRbeta diversity seen at day 60 was put down to recipient T cells and intrathymic progenitors that had survived conditioning. Apparently early alphabetaT-cell count recovery about two months after transplant reportedly relied on only several hundred rapidly expanded clones derived from non-depleted graft cells.

Taken with the paper, the label for treatment or condition translates to: allogeneic hematopoietic cell transplantation with graft depleted of TCRalphabeta T cells and CD19 B cells. The children who served as transplant recipients had been given grafts of TCRalphabeta/CD19-depleted allogeneic hematopoietic cells. This clonotype originated in a female patient between 2 and 15 years old who had a stem cell transplant for aplastic anemia, so the T cells may come from the graft donor. The sequencing used PBMCs, mostly from graft donor cells, collected 180 days after TCRalphabeta/CD19-depleted stem cell transplant.

The bases read TGCAGTTCCTCGGGGCATTTTAATAATTCACCCCTCCACTTT. It encodes CSSSGHFNNSPLHF. This chain is built from TRBV20-1 and TRBJ1-6, and possibly TRBD1, on 5 matching bases. Taken from the germline V gene (reference sequence), the CDR1 and CDR2 loops are DFQATT and SNEGSKA. The CDR3, from cysteine to phenylalanine, totals 14 residues. Only the CDR3 DNA is retained, 42 bases long and in frame from the first base. V lost 8 bases and J lost 5 bases; the stretch between them is 16 bases long.